This TCR beta chain is from a study of vaccination effects on CD4 cells after COVID-19. As for this clone: Antigen unknown.

This CDR3 spans 11 amino acids. V lost 4 bases to trimming and J lost 5 bases, with 4 bases between them. The germline gives CDR1 SNHLY, CDR2 FYNNEI. Measured with immunoSEQ multiplex PCR; TCRdb has only the in-frame clones, and not every one. The sample comprises roughly 46,000 clones, 65% to 80% of which are singletons, and over 12% rests with the top ten. Sequencing was preceded by expansion of antigen-specific CD4+ T cells with viral peptide pools in the ViraFEST assay. Investigators separated out CD4+ T cells once 10 days of culture had passed. Two-dose BNT162b2 or mRNA-1273 vaccination was given to participants. Testing of the vaccine recipients showed negative nucleocapsid antibodies and no prior SARS-CoV-2 infection.

The sequenced sample was CD4+ T cells from PBMCs cultured with HCoV-OC43 spike peptides, obtained after COVID-19 vaccination. Subset in this sample: HCoV-OC43 spike overlapping peptide pool stimulation. The chain joins TRBV2 to TRBJ2-3; D remains unclear. The clonotype was recovered from a human donor who received a COVID-19 vaccine. CDR3 nucleotides: TGTGCCAGCAGTGTTTTAGATACGCAGTATTTT. Translated: CASSVLDTQYF.